The 13 T cell receptor beta chains listed next were all sequenced from one sample in a study of T cell responses to AZD1222 COVID-19 vaccine. Measured with immunoSEQ multiplex PCR; TCRdb has only the in-frame clones, and not every one. Of some 93,000 clones listed, 85% to 90% are singletons. The sequenced sample was peripheral blood, obtained 28 days after the second AZD1222 dose. The source of these receptors is an adult who received the AZD1222 COVID-19 vaccine.

CDR3 nucleotides: TGTGCCAGCAGCTTATTAGGCGCCTACAATGAGCAGTTCTTC. Translation gives CASSLLGAYNEQFF. The V call is TRBV11-2, the J call TRBJ2-1; D is unclear. This CDR3 has 14 amino acids. The germline V gene encodes CDR1 SGHAT and CDR2 FQNNGV. Trimming shortened V by 2 bases and J by 2 bases, and 7 bases separated the two germline ends.

The V call is TRBV19, the J call TRBJ1-5; D remains unclear. Trimming stripped 5 bases from V and 3 bases from J, with 14 bases between. This CDR3 contains 15 residues. CDR1 is LNHDA and CDR2 is SQIVND in the germline V gene (reference sequence). The CDR3 here is CASSLFASPNQPQHF. The DNA for the CDR3 is TGTGCCAGTAGTCTCTTCGCCAGTCCCAATCAGCCCCAGCATTTT.

The chain is built from TRBV19 and TRBJ1-1; D call uncertain. Between the trimmed V and J ends, which lost 5 bases and 0 bases, there was a span of 16 bases. The CDR3 covers 16 residues. The V gene's germline CDR1 is LNHDA and CDR2 SQIVND (reference sequence). CDR3 amino acids: CASSRSTSWLNTEAFF. CDR3 coding DNA: TGTGCCAGTAGTCGATCTACCTCGTGGTTGAACACTGAAGCTTTCTTT.

The chain uses TRBV19 and TRBJ2-1; 8 bases fit TRBD1. Germline CDR1 reads LNHDA; CDR2 reads SQIVND (reference sequence). J gave up 4 bases and V 6 bases, and 8 bases lay outside the gene matches. CDR3 length: 15 residues. CDR3 sequence reads: CASRGPGQAYNEQFF. CDR3 nucleotides: TGTGCCAGTAGGGGGCCGGGACAGGCATACAATGAGCAGTTCTTC. The variable domain in full, with the rest retrieved from reference TRBV19 and TRBJ2-1, is DGGITQSPKYLFRKEGQNVTLSCEQNLNHDAMYWYRQDPGQGLRLIYYSQIVNDFQKGDIAEGYSVSREKKESFPLTVTSAQKNPTAFYLCASRGPGQAYNEQFFGPGTRLTVL.

The J gene is TRBJ1-6, the V gene TRBV6-2 or TRBV6-3; D is ambiguous. The V end was cut by 2 bases, the J end by 4 bases, with 6 bases between. This CDR3 comprises 14 residues. Germline V gene sequence: CDR1 MNHEY, CDR2 SVGEGT. In nucleotides, the CDR3 is TGTGCCAGCAGTTACGGCCTTTATAATTCACCCCTCCACTTT. Translated, it gives CASSYGLYNSPLHF.

The chain joins TRBV5-4 to TRBJ2-5, with 8 positions matching TRBD2. The germline V gene encodes CDR1 SGHNT and CDR2 YYREEE (reference sequence). The CDR3 loop spans 14 amino acids. Trimming took 5 bases from V and 4 from J; bases not matched to a gene: 7. CDR3 coding DNA: TGTGCCAGCAGAACCGAACGGGGGGGAGAGACCCAGTACTTC. Protein sequence: CASRTERGGETQYF.

This clone was seen only once. V usage is TRBV28 and J usage is TRBJ1-5; unclear D gene. Germline loops: CDR1 MDHEN, CDR2 SYDVKM. There are 15 residues in the CDR3. Trimming shortened V by 5 bases and J by 3 bases, and 14 bases separated the two germline ends. The CDR3 DNA is TGTGCCAGCAGTCCGGCGGATAAATTCAATCAGCCCCAGCATTTT. Translated, it gives CASSPADKFNQPQHF.

The chain combines TRBV3-1 (or the pseudogene TRBV3-2) with TRBJ2-3; D is possibly TRBD1 (6 bases). Trimming left V 0 bases short and J 5 bases short, with 18 bases between. The CDR3 has 17 residues. Looked up from germline, CDR1 is LGHDT and CDR2 is YNNKEL (reference sequence). In DNA, the CDR3 is TGTGCCAGCAGCCAAGAGATGGGGGCTAGCTCGATAGATACGCAGTATTTT. This sequence encodes CASSQEMGASSIDTQYF.

V and J are TRBV4-3 and TRBJ1-6; possible D gene TRBD1, 6 bases. CDR1 and CDR2 (germline): LGHNA, YSLEER. V was clipped by 0 bases and J by 6 bases, with 12 bases between them. This CDR3 region has 16 residues. CDR3: CASSQDLRGGNSPLHF. As DNA, the CDR3 is TGCGCCAGCAGCCAAGATCTTAGGGGGGGTAATTCACCCCTCCACTTT.

The V gene is TRBV5-1, the J gene TRBJ1-4, with a weak D call TRBD1 (6 bases). Trimming removed 4 bases from V and 5 bases from J, with 12 bases in between. From germline, CDR1 is SGHRS and CDR2 YFSETQ. The CDR3 runs 14 residues. CDR3 residues: CASSLTGGNEKLFF. In DNA form, the CDR3 reads TGCGCCAGCAGCCTGACAGGTGGAAATGAAAAACTGTTTTTT. Full variable domain (missing parts from reference TRBV5-1 and TRBJ1-4): KAGVTQTPRYLIKTRGQQVTLSCSPISGHRSVSWYQQTPGQGLQFLFEYFSETQRNKGNFPGRFSGRQFSNSRSEMNVSTLELGDSALYLCASSLTGGNEKLFFGSGTQLSVL.

This sequence joins TRBV6-5 and TRBJ1-1; possibly TRBD1 for D (5 bases). Trimming removed 0 bases from V and 4 bases from J, with 15 bases in between. In germline, CDR1 is MNHEY, CDR2 SVGAGI. The CDR3 spans 16 residues. Here the CDR3 reads CASSYSLAGMGTEAFF. The CDR3 DNA sequence: TGTGCCAGCAGTTACTCCCTTGCAGGGATGGGCACTGAAGCTTTCTTT.

The chain joins TRBV3-1 (or the pseudogene TRBV3-2) to TRBJ1-6; maybe TRBD1 (6 bases). The CDR3 consists of 14 residues. Germline values: CDR1 LGHDT, CDR2 YNNKEL (reference sequence). The ends were cut back, 7 bases at V and 4 bases at J, with 11 bases in the middle. The CDR3 DNA follows: TGTGCCAGCAAGGGGGGCGAGTATAATTCACCCCTCCACTTT. Its protein product is CASKGGEYNSPLHF.

J is TRBJ1-2 and V is TRBV12-3 or TRBV12-4, with D unclear. The V end lost 1 base, the J end lost 4 bases, and 4 bases lay between the germline ends. This CDR3 spans 12 amino acids. In nucleotides, the CDR3 is TGTGCCAGCAGTTTAGAGGTCTATGGCTACACCTTC. It translates to CASSLEVYGYTF.